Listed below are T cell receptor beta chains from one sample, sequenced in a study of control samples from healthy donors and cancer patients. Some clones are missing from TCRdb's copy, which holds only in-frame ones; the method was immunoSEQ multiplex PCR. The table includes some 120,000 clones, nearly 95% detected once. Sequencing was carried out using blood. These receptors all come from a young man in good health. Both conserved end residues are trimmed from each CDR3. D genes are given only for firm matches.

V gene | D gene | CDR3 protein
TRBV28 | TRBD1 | ASSLEQGSGRLDTEAF
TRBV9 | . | ASSVDGALNQPQH
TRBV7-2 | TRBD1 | ASSPRGQIEAF
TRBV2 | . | ASSLGRSTGELF
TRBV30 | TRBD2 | AWSDGLANEQF
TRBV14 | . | AISRSSYNEQF
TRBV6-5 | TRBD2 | ASSGGGAKDTQY
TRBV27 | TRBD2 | ASRSGVVPTGELF
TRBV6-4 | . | ASSDGGTEAF
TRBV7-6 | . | ASSPGFGRTEKLF
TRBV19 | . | ASSVSYPSSYNSPLH
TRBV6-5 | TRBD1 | ASTPDRGYNSPLH
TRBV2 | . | ASRKYGGPYEQY
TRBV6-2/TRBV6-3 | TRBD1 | ASSYSVQGTTF
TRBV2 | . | ASSLGPGELF
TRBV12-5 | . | ASGRDRSGYT
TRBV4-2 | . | ASSQDMVAGEAAKNIQY
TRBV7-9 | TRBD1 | ASSQKGTDYNEQF
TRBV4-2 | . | ASSQDWSVTDTQY
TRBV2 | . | ASTEGGSLGEQY
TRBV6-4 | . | ASSDSEGAGELF
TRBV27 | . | ASSAGTEQY
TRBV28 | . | ASISRGRAEAF
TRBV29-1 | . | SVEAQTNYGYT
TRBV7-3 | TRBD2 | ASSLAGGDVETQY
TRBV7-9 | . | ASSLEGTGGNYGYT
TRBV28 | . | ASSSQIEQVNTEAF
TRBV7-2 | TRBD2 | ASSSRTSGDTDTQY
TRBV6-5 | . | ASSYKLGSPQQY
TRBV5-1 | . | ASSSSHPPNTGELF
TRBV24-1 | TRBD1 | ATSDFPTGGQETQY
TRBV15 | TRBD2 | ATSREPLAGGPDTQY
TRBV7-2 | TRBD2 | ASSLLAGGPSSTQY
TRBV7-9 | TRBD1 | ASKLPGQFFSYEQY
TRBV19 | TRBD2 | ASSSWVAGGPETQY
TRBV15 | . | ATSRPQGVVNTEAF
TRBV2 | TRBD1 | ASSPLGTGVGYT
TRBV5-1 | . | ASSPDLGNTIY
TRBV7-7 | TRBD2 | ASSPSGGAGETQY
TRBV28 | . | ASSLIRGGYT
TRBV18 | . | ASSPNQGSGANVLT
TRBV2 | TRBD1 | ASSVGTGRDTQY
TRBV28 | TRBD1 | ASVTGGPFGTDTQY
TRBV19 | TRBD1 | ASSTGQTSYEQY
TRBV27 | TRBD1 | ASSLRGPNEQF
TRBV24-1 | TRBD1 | ATSDLGVGTASNTGELF
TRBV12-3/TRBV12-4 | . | ASRKQGTYEQY
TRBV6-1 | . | ASSELGSGPPLH
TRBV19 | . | ASTRLGPRNTEAF
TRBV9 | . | ASSVDRDTGELF
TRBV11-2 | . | ASSPTGPGGNTQY
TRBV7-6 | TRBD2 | ASSYSGVASGGQQETQY
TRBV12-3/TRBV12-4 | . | ASSLGVADTQY
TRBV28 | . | ASSLVQGSNQPQH
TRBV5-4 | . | ASSEVGSYEQY
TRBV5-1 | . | ASSPMGGAKLTEAF
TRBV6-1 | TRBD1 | ASSEYPGTGYGYT
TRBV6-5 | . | ASRPGAGLGEKLF